These 7 T cell receptor beta chains were all obtained from the same sample, sequenced in a study of OX40 agonist ivuxolimab in advanced cancers. Produced via immunoSEQ multiplex PCR; TCRdb's table is partial and in-frame only. The sample has 67,000 or so clones; around 90% are singletons. This sample comprised CD4+ or CD8+ T cells sorted from blood, obtained in a trial of the OX40 agonist ivuxolimab. These receptors were collected from an adult with an advanced solid tumor such as melanoma, head and neck, liver or kidney cancer.

The rearrangement links TRBV7-9 to TRBJ1-2; weak D call: TRBD1 (6 bases). V lost 5 bases to trimming and J lost 5 bases, with 18 bases between them. Germline V gene data show CDR1 as SEHNR and CDR2 as FQNEAQ (reference sequence). This CDR3 is 15 amino acids long. CDR3 in DNA: TGTGCCAGCAGCCTCAAGGGGGACCGCCCGTATGGCTACACCTTC. Translation: CASSLKGDRPYGYTF.

The V and J genes are TRBV27 and TRBJ2-7; D unresolved. Trimming left V 5 bases short and J 9 bases short, with 14 bases between. CDR1 is MNHEY and CDR2 is SMNVEV in the germline V gene (reference sequence). This CDR3 contains 12 residues. The CDR3 spells CASSPLWASQYF. In DNA, the CDR3 is TGTGCCAGCAGTCCGCTTTGGGCGTCGCAGTACTTC.

This clone came up once. V is TRBV7-2 and J is TRBJ2-2; D not certain. Trimming pared 5 bases from V and 0 bases from J, leaving 13 bases between. CDR3 length equals 16 residues. CDR1 and CDR2 from the germline V gene are SGHTA and FQGNSA. CDR3 sequence reads: CASSPLSASNTGELFF. CDR3 in DNA: TGTGCCAGCAGCCCCTTGTCTGCGTCGAACACCGGGGAGCTGTTTTTT.

The rearrangement links TRBV6-5 to TRBJ1-2, with 10 bases lining up with TRBD1. CDR3 length equals 12 residues. CDR1 MNHEY and CDR2 SVGAGI come from the germline V gene. V lost 7 bases, J lost 6 bases, and 2 bases stayed unmatched. The CDR3 is CASTGQGDGYTF. The CDR3 nucleotides read TGTGCCAGCACCGGACAGGGGGATGGCTACACCTTC.

The CDR3: CASSSPSLGGLASTDTQYF. DNA of the CDR3: TGTGCCAGCAGTTCCCCTAGTTTGGGGGGACTAGCTAGCACAGATACGCAGTATTTT. This chain links TRBV28 with TRBJ2-3, with 9 positions matching TRBD2. After removal of 4 bases from V and 0 bases from J, the junction contained 14 bases not matched to a gene. Germline CDR1 reads MDHEN; CDR2 reads SYDVKM. The length of the CDR3 is 19 residues.

J is TRBJ2-4 and V is TRBV19; no definite D call. The germline CDR1 and CDR2 sequences are LNHDA and SQIVND (reference sequence). This CDR3 is 11 amino acids long. The germline V and J ends were trimmed by 3 bases and 13 bases, with 10 bases remaining between them. The CDR3 coding sequence is TGTGCCAGTAGTATGTCCCGGATCCAGTACTTC. It specifies CASSMSRIQYF.

The chain has TRBV10-1 and TRBJ1-1; D call uncertain. This CDR3 comprises 13 residues. Germline V gene lookup returns CDR1 WNHNN and CDR2 SYGVQD (reference sequence). Trimming took off 5 bases at V and 7 bases at J, with 14 bases between the two ends. The CDR3 is CASSPQTTSEAFF. CDR3 bases: TGCGCCAGCAGTCCTCAGACGACCAGTGAAGCTTTCTTT.